This T cell receptor (beta chain) was documented in a study of T cells in Graves' hyperthyroidism and ophthalmopathy. Germline V CDR1 and CDR2: MDHEN, SYDVKM. CDR3 size: 13 residues. V lost 10 bases and J lost 0; bases outside the gene matches: 5. Regions amplified from RNA transcripts were the TCR beta CDR3 regions. TCR CDR3 underwent first-round RT-PCR with the HTBI primer set. MiXCR was run by TCRdb on the multiplex PCR reads, yielding one entry per CDR3 protein. The sample holds some 560,000 distinct CDR3 sequences, approximately 14% seen once. Findings of the study overall: Among thyroid clonotypes expanded above 0.001, most also appeared in blood. Ophthalmopathy was distinguished from stable hyperthyroidism by 13 V-J signatures.

Each diagnosis drew on symptoms, thyroxine, TRAb, thyroid ultrasound and orbital computed tomography findings. This clonotype showed up many times. Antigen: not known. The sample taken for sequencing was blood. V and J are TRBV28 and TRBJ1-1; the match to TRBD1 covers 7 bases. This TCR derives from a woman aged 40 to 50 with Graves' hyperthyroidism. CDR3 sequence reads: CATAGQMNTEAFF. The DNA of the CDR3 is TGTGCCACCGCGGGACAGATGAACACTGAAGCTTTCTTT.